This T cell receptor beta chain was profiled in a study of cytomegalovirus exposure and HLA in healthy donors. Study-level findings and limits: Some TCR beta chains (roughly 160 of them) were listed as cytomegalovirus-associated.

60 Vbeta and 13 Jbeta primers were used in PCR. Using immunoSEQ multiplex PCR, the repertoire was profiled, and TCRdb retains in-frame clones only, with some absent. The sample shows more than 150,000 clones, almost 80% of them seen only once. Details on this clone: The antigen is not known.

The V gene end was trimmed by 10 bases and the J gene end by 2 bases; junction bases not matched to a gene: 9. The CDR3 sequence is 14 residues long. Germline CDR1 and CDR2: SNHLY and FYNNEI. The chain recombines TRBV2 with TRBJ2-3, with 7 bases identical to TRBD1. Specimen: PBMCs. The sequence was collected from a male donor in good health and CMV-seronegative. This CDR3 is CATSPGQYTDTQYF. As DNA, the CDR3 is TGTGCCACCTCCCCGGGACAGTACACAGATACGCAGTATTTT.